These T cell receptor beta chains were read from a single sample in a study of blood T cell repertoires in COVID-19. TCRdb keeps only in-frame clones here, not all; method: immunoSEQ multiplex PCR. In the table there are 410,000 or so clones, around 86% of which are singletons. The sample comprised peripheral blood. The source of these receptors is a woman in her twenties or thirties with active or convalescent COVID-19. Both conserved end residues are part of each CDR3. A D gene is named only where the DNA matches it firmly. Expanded clones are given a class, and other clones once, few, many or no size at all.

TGTGCCAGCAGCTTAGCGAGCCGAACCGGGAGCCGACCCTACGAGCAGTACTTC,CASSLASRTGSRPYEQYF,once,TRBV7-8,TRBJ2-7,.,18
TGTGCCAGCAGAGACGGGAATAACGGTTTAGGAGCTTTCTTT,CASRDGNNGLGAFF,once,TRBV6-5,TRBJ1-1,.,14
TGTGCCAGCAGCCCGCACAGGGAAAATAATTCACCCCTCCACTTT,CASSPHRENNSPLHF,.,TRBV11-2,TRBJ1-6,.,15
TGTGCCAGCAGGTTAGCGGAAACGAACACCGGGGAGCTGTTTTTT,CASRLAETNTGELFF,.,TRBV2,TRBJ2-2,.,15
TGTGCCGCTCAGTCTAGCAATCAGCCCCAGCATTTT,CAAQSSNQPQHF,.,TRBV19,TRBJ1-5,.,12
TGTGCCAGCAGTTATACAACAGATCTCTCGGACTATGGCTACACCTTC,CASSYTTDLSDYGYTF,.,TRBV6-6,TRBJ1-2,.,16
TGTGCCAGCAGCTCAGGCCGTGTGTGGCAAGAGACCCAGTACTTC,CASSSGRVWQETQYF,.,TRBV7-7,TRBJ2-5,.,15
TGTGCCAGCAGCTTGAGTGCGCCCGCTAACTATGGCTACACCTTC,CASSLSAPANYGYTF,.,TRBV5-7,TRBJ1-2,.,15
TGTGCCAGCAGTACCCACCGACTAGCGGGAGGTAGGGAGACCCAGTACTTC,CASSTHRLAGGRETQYF,.,TRBV6-2/TRBV6-3,TRBJ2-5,TRBD2,17
TGTGCCAGCAGTTCCCCCCGGACTAGCGGGGATGAGACCCAGTACTTC,CASSSPRTSGDETQYF,.,TRBV27,TRBJ2-5,TRBD2,16
TGTGCCAGCAGCCTAAGACAGGGTCGGAACACTGAAGCTTTCTTT,CASSLRQGRNTEAFF,.,TRBV7-9,TRBJ1-1,TRBD1,15
TGTGCCAGTAGTACGGTATTCCCTATGGGCAATCAGCCCCAGCATTTT,CASSTVFPMGNQPQHF,.,TRBV19,TRBJ1-5,.,16
TGTGCCAGTAGTCCAACCGGGACAGGGACCGAAAAACTGTTTTTT,CASSPTGTGTEKLFF,once,TRBV19,TRBJ1-4,TRBD1,15
TGTGCCATCAGTGAGACTAGCGGGACCACCGGGGAGCTGTTTTTT,CAISETSGTTGELFF,few,TRBV10-3,TRBJ2-2,TRBD2,15
TGCGCCAGCAGCCAAGGGAGATGGAGCTCAGCGAGCAATGAGCAGTTCTTC,CASSQGRWSSASNEQFF,.,TRBV4-1,TRBJ2-1,.,17
TGTGCCAGTTGCCCTGGCGGGGGTTGGGCGGATACGCAGTATTTT,CASCPGGGWADTQYF,.,TRBV9,TRBJ2-3,TRBD2,15
TGTGCCACCAGAGCTTCGTACGATTGGGAGGCTGAAGCTTTCTTT,CATRASYDWEAEAFF,.,TRBV27,TRBJ1-1,.,15
TGTGCCAGCAGCCTCTCAACAGGGCACACTGAAGCTTTCTTT,CASSLSTGHTEAFF,.,TRBV7-6,TRBJ1-1,.,14
TGTGCCAGCAGCCAAGGATCGGGGGGCATGAATGGCTACACCTTC,CASSQGSGGMNGYTF,.,TRBV14,TRBJ1-2,.,15
TGCGCCAGCAGCCATGGGATTGAGGGCTCCTACGAGCAGTACTTC,CASSHGIEGSYEQYF,.,TRBV4-1,TRBJ2-7,.,15
TGTGCCAGCAGTTCCACGGGACAGGGGAAAAATGAGCAGTTCTTC,CASSSTGQGKNEQFF,.,TRBV7-6,TRBJ2-1,TRBD1,15
TGTGCCAGCAGCCACCACCCAGGGGCTAGTTTAACCTACGAGCAGTACTTC,CASSHHPGASLTYEQYF,.,TRBV3-1/TRBV3-2,TRBJ2-7,.,17
TGTGCCAGCAGCGTAGGTCCAGCGGGCCTCTTAAACACCGGGGAGCTGTTTTTT,CASSVGPAGLLNTGELFF,many,TRBV9,TRBJ2-2,.,18
TGTGCCAGCAGCAAGCCGGCTAATGAAAAACTGTTTTTT,CASSKPANEKLFF,.,TRBV7-9,TRBJ1-4,.,13
TGTGCCAGCAGCCAATACCTTAGCGGGGGGCACGCAGATACGCAGTATTTT,CASSQYLSGGHADTQYF,.,TRBV4-2,TRBJ2-3,TRBD2,17
TGTGCCAGCAGGCGGGGGGTCGGGAAAGGTCAGCCCCAGCATTTT,CASRRGVGKGQPQHF,.,TRBV6-5,TRBJ1-5,.,15
TGTGCCAGCAGCACGGGACAGCTCTTCGAGCAGTACTTC,CASSTGQLFEQYF,.,TRBV5-5,TRBJ2-7,TRBD1,13
TGTGCCAGCAGCTTGGGTGGGAGCAATGAGCAGTTCTTC,CASSLGGSNEQFF,.,TRBV5-5,TRBJ2-1,.,13
TGTGCCAGCAGCTTATGGGCAGGGGGCCCAGAGACCCAGTACTTC,CASSLWAGGPETQYF,once,TRBV11-2,TRBJ2-5,TRBD1,15
TGTGCCAGCAGTCCCATCCTTGACAGGCCCATGAACACTGAAGCTTTCTTT,CASSPILDRPMNTEAFF,.,TRBV27,TRBJ1-1,.,17
TGTGCCAGCAGGATAACAGGGGGCTCCGGGGAGCTGTTTTTT,CASRITGGSGELFF,.,TRBV27,TRBJ2-2,TRBD1,14
TGCAGCGTTGTTATCTTCGGGGGATCCTACGAGCAGTACTTC,CSVVIFGGSYEQYF,.,TRBV29-1,TRBJ2-7,.,14
TGTGCCAGCAGCACCCAGACTAGCGGGGGGGCCCGTAACACCGGGGAGCTGTTTTTT,CASSTQTSGGARNTGELFF,.,TRBV7-9,TRBJ2-2,TRBD2,19